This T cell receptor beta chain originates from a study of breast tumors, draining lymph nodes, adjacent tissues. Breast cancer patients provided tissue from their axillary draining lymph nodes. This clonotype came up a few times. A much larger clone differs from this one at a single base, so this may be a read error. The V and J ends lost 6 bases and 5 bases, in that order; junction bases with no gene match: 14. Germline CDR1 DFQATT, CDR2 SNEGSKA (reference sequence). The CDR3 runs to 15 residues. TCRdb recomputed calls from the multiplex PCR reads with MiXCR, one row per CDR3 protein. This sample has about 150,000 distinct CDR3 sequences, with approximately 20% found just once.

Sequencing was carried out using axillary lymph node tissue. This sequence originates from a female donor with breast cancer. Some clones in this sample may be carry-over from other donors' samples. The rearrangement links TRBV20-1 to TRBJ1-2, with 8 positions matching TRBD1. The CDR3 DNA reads TGCAGTGCCAGCATCGGCAGGGGGCTGGGTTATGGCTACACCTTC. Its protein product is CSASIGRGLGYGYTF.